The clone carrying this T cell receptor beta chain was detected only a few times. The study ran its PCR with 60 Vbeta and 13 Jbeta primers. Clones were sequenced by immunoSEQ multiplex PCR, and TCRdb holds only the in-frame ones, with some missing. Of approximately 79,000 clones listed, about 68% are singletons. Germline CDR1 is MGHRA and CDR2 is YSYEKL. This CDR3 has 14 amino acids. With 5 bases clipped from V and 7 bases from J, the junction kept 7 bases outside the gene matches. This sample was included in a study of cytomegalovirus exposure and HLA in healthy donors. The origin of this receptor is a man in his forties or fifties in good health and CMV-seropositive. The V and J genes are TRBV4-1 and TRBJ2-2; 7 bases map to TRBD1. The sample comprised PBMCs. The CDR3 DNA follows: TGCGCCAGCAGCTCTTCGACAGGGAACGGGGAGCTGTTTTTT. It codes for CASSSSTGNGELFF.